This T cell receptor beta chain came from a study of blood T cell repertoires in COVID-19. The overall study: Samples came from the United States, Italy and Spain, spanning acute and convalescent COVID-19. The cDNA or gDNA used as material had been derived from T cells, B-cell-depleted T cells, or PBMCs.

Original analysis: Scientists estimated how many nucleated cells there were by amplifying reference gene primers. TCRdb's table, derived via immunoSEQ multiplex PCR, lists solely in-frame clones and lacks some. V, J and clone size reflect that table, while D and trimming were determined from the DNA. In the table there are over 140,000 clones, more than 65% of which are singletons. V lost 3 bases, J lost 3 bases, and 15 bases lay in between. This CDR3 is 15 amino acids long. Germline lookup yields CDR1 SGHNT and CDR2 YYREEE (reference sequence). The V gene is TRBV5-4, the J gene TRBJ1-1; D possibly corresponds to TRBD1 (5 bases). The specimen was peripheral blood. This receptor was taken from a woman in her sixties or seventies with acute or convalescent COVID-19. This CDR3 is CASSSDGRGDTEAFF. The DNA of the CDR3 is TGTGCCAGCAGCTCGGACGGGCGGGGGGACACTGAAGCTTTCTTT.